This T cell receptor beta chain was retrieved from a study of beta chain features in type 1 diabetes. There are a few counts of this clone. Its cognate antigen is unknown. Sequencing targeted expressed TCRB transcripts, as all isolated RNA had been reverse transcribed. Repertoires were generated with immunoSEQ multiplex PCR, while TCRdb's copy carries only in-frame clones and drops some. The sample holds about 280,000 clones, over 12% seen once. General study findings and limits: Type 1 diabetes patients had TCRB CDR3s that were shorter (moderately but significantly so) in all four CD4+ subsets.

Germline loops: CDR1 MNHNY, CDR2 SVGAGI (reference sequence). The CDR3 covers 14 residues. The chain joins TRBV6-6 to TRBJ2-5, with 7 bases fitting TRBD2. The end of the DNA aligns better with TRBJ2-7, so the J call may be wrong. The receptor's source is a man aged 18 to 29 with type 1 diabetes. The sequencing input was naive CD4+ T cells from blood. The CDR3 bases are TGTGCCAGCAGTTACTCGCGGGGGACCTACGAGCAGTACTTC. Encoded protein: CASSYSRGTYEQYF.